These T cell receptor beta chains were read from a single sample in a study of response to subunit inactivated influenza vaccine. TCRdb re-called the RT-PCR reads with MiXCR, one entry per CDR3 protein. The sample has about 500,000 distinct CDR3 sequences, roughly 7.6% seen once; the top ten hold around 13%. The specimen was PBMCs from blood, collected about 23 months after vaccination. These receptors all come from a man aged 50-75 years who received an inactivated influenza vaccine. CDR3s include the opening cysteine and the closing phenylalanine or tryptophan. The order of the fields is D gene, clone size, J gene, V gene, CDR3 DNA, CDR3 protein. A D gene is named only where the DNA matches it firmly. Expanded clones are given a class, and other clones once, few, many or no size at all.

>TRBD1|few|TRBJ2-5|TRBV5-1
TGCGCCAGCAGCCACCGGGACAGACAAGAGACCCAGTACTTC
CASSHRDRQETQYF
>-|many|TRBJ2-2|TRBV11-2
TGTGCCAGCAGCTTAGATCTTGGGGGAGCGAACACCGGGGAGCTGTTTTTT
CASSLDLGGANTGELFF
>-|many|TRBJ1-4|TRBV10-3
TGTGCCATCAGTGCAGATGCAACTAATGAAAAACTGTTTTTT
CAISADATNEKLFF
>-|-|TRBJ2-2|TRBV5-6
TGTGCCAGCAGCTTGGGGCAAAGAGGGACCGGGGAGCTGTTTTTT
CASSLGQRGTGELFF
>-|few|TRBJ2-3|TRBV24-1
TGTGCCACCAGTGATTACCTCAAAACAGATACGCAGTATTTT
CATSDYLKTDTQYF
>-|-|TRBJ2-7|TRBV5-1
TGCGCCAGCAGCTTGGGATCCACGTGGGAGCAGTACTTC
CASSLGSTWEQYF
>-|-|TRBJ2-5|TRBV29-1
TGCAGCGTCCGTTGGGGTCCCCAAGAGACCCAGTACTTC
CSVRWGPQETQYF
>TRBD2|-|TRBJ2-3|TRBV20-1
TGCAGTGCGCAAGCGGGGGGCGGGACAGATACGCAGTATTTT
CSAQAGGGTDTQYF
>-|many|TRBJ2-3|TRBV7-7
TGTGCCAGCAGCTTATCCCCAGGCACAGATACGCAGTATTTT
CASSLSPGTDTQYF
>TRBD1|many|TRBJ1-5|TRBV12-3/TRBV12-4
TGTGCCAGCAGCCCGACAGGGATGCGCAATCAGCCCCAGCATTTT
CASSPTGMRNQPQHF
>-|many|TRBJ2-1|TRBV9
TGTGCCAGCAGCGTACTGTCCTCTTCTGAGCAGTTCTTC
CASSVLSSSEQFF
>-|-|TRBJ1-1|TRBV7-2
TGTGCCAGCAGCTTAAGGGTTGGGGTGAACACTGAAGCTTTCTTT
CASSLRVGVNTEAFF
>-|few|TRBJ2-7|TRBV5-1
TGCGCCAGCAGCCCGGGCGGGACAGTCTCCTACGAGCAGTACTTC
CASSPGGTVSYEQYF
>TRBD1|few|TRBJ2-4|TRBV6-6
TGTGCCAGCAGTGGACAGGGGGGGGACATTCAGTACTTC
CASSGQGGDIQYF
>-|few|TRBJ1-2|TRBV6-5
TGTGCCAGCAGTTACTACCAAGGTGGCTACACCTTC
CASSYYQGGYTF
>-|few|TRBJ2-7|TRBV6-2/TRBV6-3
TGTGCCAGCAGTTACGGGGGATGGTACGAGCAGTACTTC
CASSYGGWYEQYF
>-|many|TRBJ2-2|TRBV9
TGTGCCAGCAGCGCAAGAGCGGGCGCGAACACCGGGGAGCTGTTTTTT
CASSARAGANTGELFF
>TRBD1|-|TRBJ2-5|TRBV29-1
TGCAGCGCCGGACAGGGCCAAGAGACCCAGTACTTC
CSAGQGQETQYF
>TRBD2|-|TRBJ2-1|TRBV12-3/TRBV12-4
TGTGCCAGCAGTTTTAGCGGGGAACACAATGAGCAGTTCTTC
CASSFSGEHNEQFF
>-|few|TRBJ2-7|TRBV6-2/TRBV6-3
TGTGCCAGCAGTCGAAGATGGTCAGGGGCCGGCGAGCAGTACTTC
CASSRRWSGAGEQYF
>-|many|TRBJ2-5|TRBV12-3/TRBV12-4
TGTGCCAGCAGTTTGGCAGAAGAGACCCAGTACTTC
CASSLAEETQYF
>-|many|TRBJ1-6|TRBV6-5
TGTGCCAGCAGTTATGACCCGCAGTATAATTCACCCCTCCACTTT
CASSYDPQYNSPLHF
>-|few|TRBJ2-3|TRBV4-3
TGCGCCAGCAGCCAAGAGCCGGGGGGCCGTTCTACAGATACGCAGTATTTT
CASSQEPGGRSTDTQYF
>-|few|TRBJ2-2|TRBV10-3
TGTGCCACCGCCCGGGACTCAACGAACACCGGGGAGCTGTTTTTT
CATARDSTNTGELFF
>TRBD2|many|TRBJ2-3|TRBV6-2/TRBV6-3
TGTGCCGGCGCCGGGGGGGGCACAGATACGCAGTATTTT
CAGAGGGTDTQYF
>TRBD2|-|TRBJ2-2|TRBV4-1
TGCGCCAGCAGCCGAGGACTAGAGAGGACTGGGGAGCTGTTTTTT
CASSRGLERTGELFF
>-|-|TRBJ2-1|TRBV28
TGTGCCAGCAGGGCCGGAGGGGGGTTTTATGAGCAGTTCTTC
CASRAGGGFYEQFF
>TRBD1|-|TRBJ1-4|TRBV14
TGTGCCAGCAGCCGAGGACAGGCTAAATCGGAAAAACTGTTTTTT
CASSRGQAKSEKLFF
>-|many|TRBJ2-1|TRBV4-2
TGTGCCAGCAGCCGGGCGGGGCAGCCTAAACCCCACAATGAGCAGTTCTTC
CASSRAGQPKPHNEQFF
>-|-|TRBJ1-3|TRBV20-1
TGCAGTGCTAGAGATGGAAACACCATATATTTT
CSARDGNTIYF
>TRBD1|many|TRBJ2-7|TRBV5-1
TGCGCCAGCAGCTTGGGGGGACAGGGTCTTAACGAGCAGTACTTC
CASSLGGQGLNEQYF